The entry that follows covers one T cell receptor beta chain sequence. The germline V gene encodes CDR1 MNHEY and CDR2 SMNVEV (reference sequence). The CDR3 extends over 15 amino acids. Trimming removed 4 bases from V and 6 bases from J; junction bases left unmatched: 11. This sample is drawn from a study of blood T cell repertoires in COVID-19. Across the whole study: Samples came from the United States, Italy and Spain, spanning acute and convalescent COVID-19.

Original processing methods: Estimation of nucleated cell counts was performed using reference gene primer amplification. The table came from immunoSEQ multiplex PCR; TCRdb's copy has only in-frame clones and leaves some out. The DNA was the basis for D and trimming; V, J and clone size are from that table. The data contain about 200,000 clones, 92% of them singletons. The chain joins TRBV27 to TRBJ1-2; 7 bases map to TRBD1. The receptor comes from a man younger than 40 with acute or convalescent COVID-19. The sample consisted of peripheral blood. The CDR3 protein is CASSSPGQISHGYTF. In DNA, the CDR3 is TGTGCCAGCAGTTCGCCGGGACAGATTTCCCATGGCTACACCTTC.